Below, one T cell receptor beta chain is given with its context. Its matching antigen is unknown. The data derive from a study of T cells in localized non-small cell lung cancer. Clones were read by immunoSEQ multiplex PCR, and TCRdb kept only the in-frame ones, dropping some. Of just under 20,000 clones in the sample, approximately 90% were seen once. Study observations and caveats: A median approximately 59 of the top 100 tumor clones appeared in adjacent lung.

Germline V gene data show CDR1 as SGHVS and CDR2 as FQNEAQ. The CDR3 has 14 residues. Trimming stripped 5 bases from V and 2 bases from J, with 13 bases between. The sequencing used peripheral blood, collected before any cancer treatment. The chain links TRBV7-8 to TRBJ2-7, with D maybe TRBD2 (7 bases). The receptor was derived from a man aged 35 to 69 with stage I lung adenocarcinoma. CDR3 in amino acids: CASSPGGSTYEQYF. The CDR3 region has the DNA TGTGCCAGCAGCCCGGGGGGCTCAACCTACGAGCAGTACTTC. The whole variable domain, remainder taken from reference TRBV7-8 and TRBJ2-7, is GAGVSQSPRYKVAKRGQDVALRCDPISGHVSLFWYQQALGQGPEFLTYFQNEAQLDKSGLPSDRFFAERPEGSVSTLKIQRTQQEDSAVYLCASSPGGSTYEQYFGPGTRLTVT.